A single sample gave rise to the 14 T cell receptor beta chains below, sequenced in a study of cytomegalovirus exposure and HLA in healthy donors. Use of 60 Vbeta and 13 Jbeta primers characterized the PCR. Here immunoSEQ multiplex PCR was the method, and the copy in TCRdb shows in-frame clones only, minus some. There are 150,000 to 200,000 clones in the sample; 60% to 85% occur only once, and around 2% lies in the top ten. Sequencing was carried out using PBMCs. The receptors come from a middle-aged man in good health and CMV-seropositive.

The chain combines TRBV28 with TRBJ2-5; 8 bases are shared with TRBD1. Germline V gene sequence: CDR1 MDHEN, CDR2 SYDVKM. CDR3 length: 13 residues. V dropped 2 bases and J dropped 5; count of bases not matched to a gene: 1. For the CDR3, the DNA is TGTGCCAGCAGTTTAGACAGGGGCGAGACCCAGTACTTC. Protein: CASSLDRGETQYF.

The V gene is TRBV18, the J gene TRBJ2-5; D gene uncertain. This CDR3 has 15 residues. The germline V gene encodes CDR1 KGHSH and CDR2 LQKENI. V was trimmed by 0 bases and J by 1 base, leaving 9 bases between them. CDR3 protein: CASSPPDRVQETQYF. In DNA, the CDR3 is TGTGCCAGCTCACCACCGGATCGGGTCCAAGAGACCCAGTACTTC.

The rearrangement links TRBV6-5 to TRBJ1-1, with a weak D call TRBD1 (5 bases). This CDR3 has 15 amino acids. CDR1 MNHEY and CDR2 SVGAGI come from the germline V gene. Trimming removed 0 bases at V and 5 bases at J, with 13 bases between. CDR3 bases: TGTGCCAGCAGTTACTCGCGGGGTTGGGGGACTGAAGCTTTCTTT. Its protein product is CASSYSRGWGTEAFF.

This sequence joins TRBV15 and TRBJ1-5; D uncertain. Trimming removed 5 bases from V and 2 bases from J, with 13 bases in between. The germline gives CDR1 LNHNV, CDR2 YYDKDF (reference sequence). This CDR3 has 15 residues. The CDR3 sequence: CATSGRLTGNQPQHF. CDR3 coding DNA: TGTGCCACCAGCGGCAGGCTTACGGGCAATCAGCCCCAGCATTTT.

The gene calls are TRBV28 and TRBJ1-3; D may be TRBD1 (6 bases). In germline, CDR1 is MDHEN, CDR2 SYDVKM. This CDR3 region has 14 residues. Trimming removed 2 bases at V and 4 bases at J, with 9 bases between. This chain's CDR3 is CASSLGGHGNTIYF. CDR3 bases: TGTGCCAGCAGTTTAGGGGGCCACGGAAACACCATATATTTT.

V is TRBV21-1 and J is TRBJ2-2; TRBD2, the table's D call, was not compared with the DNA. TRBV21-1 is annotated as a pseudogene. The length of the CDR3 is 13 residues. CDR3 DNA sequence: TGTGCCAGCATCCGGGACTACACCGGGGAGCTGTTTTTT. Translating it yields CASIRDYTGELFF.

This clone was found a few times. The DNA of the CDR3 is TGTGCCAGCAGCCCCGGGGGGGGGCAATGGTATGGCTACACCTTC. The encoded protein is CASSPGGGQWYGYTF. The chain recombines TRBV2 with TRBJ1-2, with a weak D call TRBD1 (6 bases). Germline CDR1 is SNHLY and CDR2 is FYNNEI. V lost 6 bases and J 5 bases, leaving 19 bases between the germline ends. There are 15 residues in the CDR3.

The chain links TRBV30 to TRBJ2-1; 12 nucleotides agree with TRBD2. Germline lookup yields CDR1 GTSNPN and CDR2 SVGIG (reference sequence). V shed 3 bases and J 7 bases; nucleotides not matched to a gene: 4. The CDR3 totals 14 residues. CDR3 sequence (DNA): TGTGCCTGGAGCCTAGCGGGGGGGTGGAATGAGCAGTTCTTC. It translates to CAWSLAGGWNEQFF.

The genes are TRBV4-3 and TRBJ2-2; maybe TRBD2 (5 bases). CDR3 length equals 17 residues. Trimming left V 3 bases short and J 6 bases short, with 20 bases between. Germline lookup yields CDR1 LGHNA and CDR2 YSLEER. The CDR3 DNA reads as TGCGCCAGCAGCCAGCGGGCGCTTCTAGATCTCCCCGGGGAGCTGTTTTTT. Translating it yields CASSQRALLDLPGELFF.

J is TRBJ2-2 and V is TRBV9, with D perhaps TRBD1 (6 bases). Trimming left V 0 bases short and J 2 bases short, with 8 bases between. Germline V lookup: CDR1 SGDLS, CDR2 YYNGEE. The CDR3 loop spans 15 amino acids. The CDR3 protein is CASSVVGHNTGELFF. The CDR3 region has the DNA TGTGCCAGCAGCGTAGTGGGACACAACACCGGGGAGCTGTTTTTT.

The CDR3 nucleotides are TGCGCCACCCTGGGGCAGCGCTACGAGCAGTACTTC. Its translation: CATLGQRYEQYF. The chain links TRBV10-2 to TRBJ2-7; maybe TRBD1 (5 bases). The germline V and J ends were trimmed by 10 bases and 3 bases, with 13 bases remaining between them. CDR3 size: 12 residues. Germline assignment: CDR1 WSHSY and CDR2 SAAADI.

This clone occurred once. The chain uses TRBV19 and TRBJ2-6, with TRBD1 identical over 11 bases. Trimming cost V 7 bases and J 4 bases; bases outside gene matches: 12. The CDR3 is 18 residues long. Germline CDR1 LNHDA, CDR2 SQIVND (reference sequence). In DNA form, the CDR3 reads TGTGCCAGTACCCCGGACAGGGGGCCTTTCGGGGGGGCCAACGTCCTGACTTTC. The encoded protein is CASTPDRGPFGGANVLTF.

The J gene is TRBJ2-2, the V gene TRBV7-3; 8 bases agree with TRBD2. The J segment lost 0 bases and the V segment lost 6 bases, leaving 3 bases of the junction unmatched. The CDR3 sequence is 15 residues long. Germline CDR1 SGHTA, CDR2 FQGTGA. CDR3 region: CASSSGGANTGELFF. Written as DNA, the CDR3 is TGTGCCAGCAGTTCGGGGGGGGCGAACACCGGGGAGCTGTTTTTT.

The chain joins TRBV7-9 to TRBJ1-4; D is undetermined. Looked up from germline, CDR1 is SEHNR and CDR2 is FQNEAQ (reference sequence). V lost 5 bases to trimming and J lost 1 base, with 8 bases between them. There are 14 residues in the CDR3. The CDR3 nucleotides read TGTGCCAGCAGCCCGGGGAGAACTAATGAAAAACTGTTTTTT. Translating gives CASSPGRTNEKLFF.